The 29 T cell receptor beta chains below all came from one sample that was sequenced in a study of blood T cell repertoires in COVID-19. The method was immunoSEQ multiplex PCR; TCRdb's version includes in-frame clones alone and lacks a portion of them. The data contain 65,000 to 80,000 clones, 80% to 90% of them seen just once; the ten biggest clones take up 2%. What was sequenced was peripheral blood. These TCRs come from a man aged 25 to 40 with acute or convalescent COVID-19.

CDR3 sequence reads: CASNKRGGAGDTGELFF. In DNA, the CDR3 is TGTGCCAGCAACAAACGCGGGGGCGCGGGGGACACCGGGGAGCTGTTTTTT. This chain joins TRBV27 and TRBJ2-2; D may be TRBD2 (7 bases). Trimming removed 7 bases at V and 3 bases at J, with 21 bases between. Germline values: CDR1 MNHEY, CDR2 SMNVEV (reference sequence). The CDR3 length is 17 residues.

This clone was counted a single time. The rearrangement uses TRBV19 and TRBJ2-3; D is unresolved. Germline-derived CDR1 and CDR2 are LNHDA and SQIVND (reference sequence). The CDR3 covers 12 residues. With 4 bases removed from V and 4 bases from J, the gap between germline ends came to 6 bases. The CDR3 loop is CASSTKADTQYF. CDR3 nucleotide sequence: TGTGCCAGTAGTACTAAAGCAGATACGCAGTATTTT.

This clone occurred a few times. The CDR3: CASSLVAPEGYTF. The CDR3 DNA follows: TGTGCCAGCAGCTTAGTTGCCCCTGAGGGCTACACCTTC. The chain employs TRBV7-9 and TRBJ1-2; no clear D. Germline V lookup: CDR1 SEHNR, CDR2 FQNEAQ (reference sequence). Trimming shortened V by 1 base and J by 8 bases, and 11 bases separated the two germline ends. This CDR3 spans 13 amino acids. Full variable domain (rest looked up from reference TRBV7-9 and TRBJ1-2): DTGVSQNPRHKITKRGQNVTFRCDPISEHNRLYWYRQTLGQGPEFLTYFQNEAQLEKSRLLSDRFSAERPKGSFSTLEIQRTEQGDSAMYLCASSLVAPEGYTFGSGTRLTVV.

The chain employs TRBV29-1 and TRBJ2-3; 12 nucleotides match TRBD2. Looked up from germline, CDR1 is SQVTM and CDR2 is ANQGSEA. V shed 5 bases and J 4 bases; nucleotides not matched to a gene: 10. The CDR3 is 16 amino acids. DNA for the CDR3: TGCAGCGTTCTAGCGGGGGGGTCAGTAGACGCAGATACGCAGTATTTT. Residues: CSVLAGGSVDADTQYF.

This clone appeared a single time. This chain links TRBV14 with TRBJ2-2; no firm D call. Germline V gene sequence: CDR1 SGHDN, CDR2 FVKESK. The CDR3 contains 13 residues. The ends were cut back, 0 bases at V and 4 bases at J, with 3 bases in the middle. CDR3 nucleotide sequence: TGTGCCAGCAGCCAAGACATCACCGGGGAGCTGTTTTTT. Translation gives CASSQDITGELFF.

CDR3 DNA sequence: TGTGCCAGCAGCTCACAGGGGGCTGGCTATGGCTACACCTTC. The encoded protein is CASSSQGAGYGYTF. The gene calls are TRBV4-2 and TRBJ1-2; TRBD1 matches at 9 bases. CDR1 LGHNA and CDR2 YNFKEQ come from the germline V gene. J gave up 4 bases and V 5 bases, and 5 bases lay outside the gene matches. The CDR3 extends over 14 amino acids.

This rearrangement joins TRBV5-4 to TRBJ1-6; D is perhaps TRBD1 (5 bases). The CDR3 is 15 residues long. The germline gives CDR1 SGHNT, CDR2 YYREEE (reference sequence). Trimming pared 4 bases from V and 8 bases from J, leaving 16 bases between. CDR3 in amino acids: CASSTGTGGDSPLHF. The CDR3 region has the DNA TGTGCCAGCAGCACCGGGACCGGAGGGGATTCACCCCTCCACTTT.

J is TRBJ2-1 and V is TRBV6-5, with 13 bases fitting TRBD2. The V gene's germline CDR1 is MNHEY and CDR2 SVGAGI. With 6 bases clipped from V and 9 bases from J, the junction kept 8 bases outside the gene matches. This CDR3 has 15 residues. This CDR3 reads CASSRRTSGSPEQFF. CDR3 DNA: TGTGCCAGCAGCCGTCGGACTAGCGGGAGTCCTGAGCAGTTCTTC.

This clone was seen more than once but under ten times. The V gene is TRBV5-6, the J gene TRBJ1-1; D might be TRBD1 (5 bases). The V gene's germline CDR1 is SGHDT and CDR2 YYEEEE. CDR3 size: 15 residues. The germline V and J ends were trimmed by 0 bases and 0 bases, with 9 bases remaining between them. The CDR3 region has the DNA TGTGCCAGCAGCTTGGAGGAGGGGATGAACACTGAAGCTTTCTTT. It yields the protein CASSLEEGMNTEAFF.

V and J are TRBV28 and TRBJ2-7; 11 bases are a match to TRBD2. The CDR3 extends over 20 amino acids. The V gene end was trimmed by 2 bases and the J gene end by 4 bases; junction bases not matched to a gene: 19. The germline V gene encodes CDR1 MDHEN and CDR2 SYDVKM. The CDR3 DNA reads as TGTGCCAGCAGTTTAGATTTTGGGGAGGGGACCGGGACTAGCGGTTACGAGCAGTACTTC. Its protein is CASSLDFGEGTGTSGYEQYF.

The chain uses TRBV5-1 and TRBJ2-7; 8 bases line up with TRBD1. CDR3 size: 16 residues. Germline V lookup: CDR1 SGHRS, CDR2 YFSETQ. V trimming: 0 bases; J trimming: 1 base; junction bases outside the gene matches: 6. Here the CDR3 DNA reads TGCGCCAGCAGCTTGGGACGGACAGGGATTTCCTACGAGCAGTACTTC. Protein: CASSLGRTGISYEQYF.

The V and J genes are TRBV6-5 and TRBJ1-1; 7 positions match TRBD1. V was clipped by 10 bases and J by 7 bases; unmatched bases: 6. The CDR3 covers 11 residues. Germline lookup yields CDR1 MNHEY and CDR2 SVGAGI. This CDR3 reads CATTGDSEAFF. The CDR3 nucleotides read TGTGCCACTACCGGGGACAGTGAAGCTTTCTTT.

The chain combines TRBV5-6 with TRBJ2-1; TRBD2 might be the D (5 bases). Germline loops: CDR1 SGHDT, CDR2 YYEEEE. The CDR3 runs 17 residues. Trimming stripped 2 bases from V and 4 bases from J, with 19 bases between. The CDR3 here is CASSLNRGLWPYNEQFF. DNA of the CDR3: TGTGCCAGCAGCTTAAACCGAGGGCTATGGCCATACAATGAGCAGTTCTTC.

V and J are TRBV27 and TRBJ2-7; 7 bases fit TRBD2. With 2 bases clipped from V and 7 bases from J, the junction kept 5 bases outside the gene matches. Germline lookup yields CDR1 MNHEY and CDR2 SMNVEV (reference sequence). This CDR3 is built from 13 residues. CDR3 residues: CASSLARGGEQYF. DNA for the CDR3: TGTGCCAGCAGTTTAGCTCGGGGAGGGGAGCAGTACTTC.

The V call is TRBV19, the J call TRBJ1-5; 11 positions agree with TRBD1. The CDR3 has 15 residues. J lost 7 bases, V lost 5 bases, and 7 bases had no gene match. CDR1 and CDR2 (germline): LNHDA, SQIVND (reference sequence). The chain's CDR3 is CASSPTGQGEQPQHF. CDR3 bases: TGTGCCAGTAGTCCGACGGGACAGGGGGAACAGCCCCAGCATTTT.

The chain employs TRBV7-2 and TRBJ2-5; tentative D call: TRBD2 (6 bases). The CDR3 extends over 14 amino acids. Germline CDR1 and CDR2: SGHTA and FQGNSA. V lost 5 bases, J lost 2 bases, and 12 bases lay in between. CDR3 bases: TGTGCCAGCAGCCCGCCGCTAGCGCAAGAGACCCAGTACTTC. Translating gives CASSPPLAQETQYF.

V and J are TRBV3-1 (or the pseudogene TRBV3-2) and TRBJ1-3; tentative D call: TRBD1 (6 bases). CDR1 and CDR2 (germline): LGHDT, YNNKEL (reference sequence). Trimming removed 6 bases at V and 0 bases at J, with 12 bases between. The CDR3 loop spans 15 amino acids. The CDR3 DNA sequence: TGTGCCAGCAGGGCAGGGGACCACTCTGGAAACACCATATATTTT. Protein product: CASRAGDHSGNTIYF.

The rearrangement uses TRBV11-2 and TRBJ1-2; 10 bases fit TRBD1. The germline V gene encodes CDR1 SGHAT and CDR2 FQNNGV. V lost 5 bases, J lost 8 bases, and 11 bases stayed unmatched. The CDR3 is made up of 15 amino acids. The CDR3 DNA follows: TGTGCCAGCAGCAGCCGGGACAGGGGTTCCTACGGCTACACCTTC. This encodes CASSSRDRGSYGYTF.

The rearrangement uses TRBV7-8 and TRBJ1-2; 7 bases agree with TRBD1. From germline, CDR1 is SGHVS and CDR2 FQNEAQ. The CDR3 runs 17 residues. V shed 5 bases, J shed 5 bases, and the junction held 17 bases outside the gene matches. The CDR3 DNA reads TGTGCCAGCAGCCACAGGGGAGGACGGACGGTTCGGTATGGCTACACCTTC. Amino acid sequence: CASSHRGGRTVRYGYTF.

This clone was observed a few times. The rearrangement joins TRBV5-1 to TRBJ2-2, with 7 positions matching TRBD1. Per germline, CDR1 SGHRS and CDR2 YFSETQ. J gave up 0 bases and V 1 base, and 9 bases lay outside the gene matches. This CDR3 contains 18 residues. The CDR3 sequence: CASSLRSRQGSNTGELFF. CDR3 nucleotides: TGCGCCAGCAGCTTGCGATCGAGACAGGGCTCGAACACCGGGGAGCTGTTTTTT.

The CDR3 is CASSPGLRQPQHF. Written as DNA, the CDR3 is TGTGCCAGCAGCCCAGGACTCCGACAGCCCCAGCATTTT. The genes are TRBV4-2 and TRBJ1-5, with D uncertain. The V gene's germline CDR1 is LGHNA and CDR2 YNFKEQ. This CDR3 has 13 amino acids. V lost 4 bases, J lost 7 bases, and 11 bases lay in between.

This clone occurred a few times. The genes are TRBV27 and TRBJ2-1; D is possibly TRBD2 (5 bases). The CDR3 sequence is 14 residues long. CDR1 MNHEY and CDR2 SMNVEV come from the germline V gene (reference sequence). The germline V and J ends were trimmed by 5 bases and 7 bases, with 15 bases remaining between them. The CDR3 DNA follows: TGTGCCAGCAGTGAGCGCGCGGGTATAAATGAGCAGTTCTTC. Residues: CASSERAGINEQFF.

This clone has a single count. The chain employs TRBV19 and TRBJ1-5; the D gene is possibly TRBD1 (5 bases). The CDR3 has 14 residues. Germline CDR1 is LNHDA and CDR2 is SQIVND (reference sequence). Between the trimmed V and J ends, which lost 6 bases and 1 base, there was a span of 10 bases. CDR3 coding DNA: TGTGCCAGTAGCAACGCAGGGAGCAATCAGCCCCAGCATTTT. This codes for CASSNAGSNQPQHF. Supplemented by reference TRBV19 and TRBJ1-5, the full variable domain reads DGGITQSPKYLFRKEGQNVTLSCEQNLNHDAMYWYRQDPGQGLRLIYYSQIVNDFQKGDIAEGYSVSREKKESFPLTVTSAQKNPTAFYLCASSNAGSNQPQHFGDGTRLSIL.

The chain joins TRBV6-2 or TRBV6-3 to TRBJ1-6; D perhaps matches TRBD1 (5 bases). Trimming stripped 4 bases from V and 7 bases from J, with 14 bases between. The germline CDR1 and CDR2 sequences are MNHEY and SVGEGT. The CDR3 contains 15 residues. DNA of the CDR3: TGTGCCAGCAGTTGGAGGTGGAGGGGCAATTCACCCCTCCACTTT. Protein: CASSWRWRGNSPLHF.

This clone was observed once. This chain uses TRBV18 with TRBJ2-5; 7 nucleotides match TRBD1. There are 14 residues in the CDR3. Germline V lookup: CDR1 KGHSH, CDR2 LQKENI. With 3 bases clipped from V and 5 bases from J, the junction kept 6 bases outside the gene matches. CDR3 sequence: CASSPDRAGETQYF. In DNA, the CDR3 is TGTGCCAGCTCACCTGACAGGGCAGGGGAGACCCAGTACTTC.

The V and J genes are TRBV27 and TRBJ2-1, with a weak D call TRBD2 (5 bases). CDR1 is MNHEY, CDR2 SMNVEV, per germline (reference sequence). The CDR3 is 19 residues long. Between the trimmed V and J ends, which lost 1 base and 0 bases, there was a span of 19 bases. CDR3 loop: CASSLLPPLSVSSYNEQFF. In nucleotides, the CDR3 is TGTGCCAGCAGTTTATTACCCCCCCTTAGCGTGAGCTCCTACAATGAGCAGTTCTTC.

The chain couples TRBV30 to TRBJ2-4; a possible D gene is TRBD1 (6 bases). V was cut by 1 base and J by 4 bases, with 17 bases left in between. The CDR3 contains 16 residues. Germline V CDR1 and CDR2: GTSNPN, SVGIG (reference sequence). Here the CDR3 DNA reads TGTGCCTGGAGTGCTGACTCAGTGGGGACAAAAAACATTCAGTACTTC. Translating it yields CAWSADSVGTKNIQYF.

The genes are TRBV7-2 and TRBJ1-5; no reliable D call. The CDR3 consists of 14 residues. CDR1 and CDR2 (germline): SGHTA, FQGNSA. The V end lost 5 bases, the J end lost 7 bases, and 15 bases lay between the germline ends. Here the CDR3 DNA reads TGTGCCAGCAGCCCCACCATTCGTGCGCAGCCCCAGCATTTT. Translating gives CASSPTIRAQPQHF.

This rearrangement joins TRBV3-1 (or the pseudogene TRBV3-2) to TRBJ1-2; tentatively, D is TRBD1 (5 bases). The CDR3 has 15 amino acids. The V end was cut by 1 base, the J end by 6 bases, with 15 bases between. Germline CDR1 and CDR2: LGHDT and YNNKEL (reference sequence). CDR3 in amino acids: CASSQGLAGPHGYTF. In DNA form, the CDR3 reads TGTGCCAGCAGCCAAGGCTTGGCGGGGCCCCATGGCTACACCTTC.